The 16 T cell receptor beta chains in this list originate from one sample, sequenced in a study of T cell responses to AZD1222 COVID-19 vaccine. The data were produced by immunoSEQ multiplex PCR, yet TCRdb's version contains in-frame clones alone and is incomplete. The sample has about 180,000 clones, approximately 90% seen once. This sample comprised peripheral blood, obtained on day 0 of AZD1222 vaccination. Receptors originate from an adult in good health.

This chain connects TRBV6-1 to TRBJ1-3, with a possible D match to TRBD1 (5 bases). CDR3 length: 15 residues. Germline V gene lookup returns CDR1 MNHNS and CDR2 SASEGT. The V end lost 1 base, the J end lost 2 bases, and 9 bases lay between the germline ends. Here the CDR3 DNA reads TGTGCCAGCAGTGAAGGACGGGGACCTGGAAACACCATATATTTT. As protein: CASSEGRGPGNTIYF.

The chain recombines TRBV6-6 with TRBJ1-2; 9 positions match TRBD1. Germline V gene lookup returns CDR1 MNHNY and CDR2 SVGAGI (reference sequence). This CDR3 is 13 amino acids long. V lost 1 base, J lost 7 bases, and 1 base stayed unmatched. CDR3 DNA: TGTGCCAGCAGTTACTTACAGGGGGCTGGCTACACCTTC. Translating gives CASSYLQGAGYTF.

The CDR3 region has the DNA TGTGCCTGGAGCCCTGACAGCTATGGCTACACCTTC. Protein sequence: CAWSPDSYGYTF. The V call is TRBV30, the J call TRBJ1-2; maybe TRBD1 (5 bases). The ends were cut back, 3 bases at V and 4 bases at J, with 9 bases in the middle. This CDR3 is built from 12 residues. Germline V CDR1 and CDR2: GTSNPN, SVGIG (reference sequence).

This chain uses TRBV7-6 with TRBJ2-3; 8 nucleotides agree with TRBD2. Germline values: CDR1 SGHVS, CDR2 FNYEAQ. This CDR3 comprises 18 residues. The V segment lost 0 bases and the J segment 0 bases; nucleotides outside the gene matches: 8. DNA of the CDR3: TGTGCCAGCAGCTTAGCGGCGGGAGGCCCTCTTAGCACAGATACGCAGTATTTT. Translating gives CASSLAAGGPLSTDTQYF.

The rearrangement uses TRBV7-9 and TRBJ1-1; 7 nucleotides agree with TRBD1. J lost 5 bases, V lost 4 bases, and 10 bases had no gene match. CDR3 length: 15 amino acids. Germline V gene sequence: CDR1 SEHNR, CDR2 FQNEAQ (reference sequence). CDR3: CASSSPTGIATEAFF. The CDR3 nucleotides are TGTGCCAGCAGCTCCCCGACAGGGATTGCGACTGAAGCTTTCTTT.

This clone was seen more than once but under ten times. The V gene is TRBV29-1, the J gene TRBJ2-7, with D possibly matching TRBD2 (6 bases). Trimming pared 3 bases from V and 0 bases from J, leaving 9 bases between. The CDR3 is 13 residues long. Per germline, CDR1 SQVTM and CDR2 ANQGSEA. The CDR3 nucleotides are TGCAGCGTTGAGGAGGGGACCTCCTACGAGCAGTACTTC. Translation: CSVEEGTSYEQYF.

The chain uses TRBV28 and TRBJ1-1; D perhaps matches TRBD1 (6 bases). The V gene's germline CDR1 is MDHEN and CDR2 SYDVKM. Trimming cost V 4 bases and J 3 bases, with 12 bases left between them. The CDR3 is 14 amino acids. CDR3 amino acids: CASSWAGADTEAFF. The CDR3 DNA reads as TGTGCCAGCAGTTGGGCAGGGGCGGACACTGAAGCTTTCTTT.

The chain combines TRBV11-2 with TRBJ2-1, with TRBD2 identical over 7 bases. Trimming at V came to 1 base and at J to 0 bases, leaving 3 bases not matched to a gene. The CDR3 covers 16 residues. Germline-derived CDR1 and CDR2 are SGHAT and FQNNGV. The CDR3, as DNA: TGTGCCAGCAGCTTAGGGGAGGGTCGCTCCTACAATGAGCAGTTCTTC. Residues: CASSLGEGRSYNEQFF.

This clone was recorded only once. The CDR3 spells CAIRSGTSGSTDTQYF. The CDR3 nucleotides are TGTGCCATCAGATCCGGGACTAGCGGAAGCACAGATACGCAGTATTTT. The gene calls are TRBV10-3 and TRBJ2-3; 11 positions match TRBD2. CDR1 and CDR2 (germline): ENHRY, SYGVKD. The CDR3 sequence is 16 residues long. Trimming at V came to 6 bases and at J to 0 bases, leaving 5 bases not matched to a gene.

The rearrangement links TRBV2 to TRBJ2-7; TRBD1 is a possible D gene (5 bases). Looked up from germline, CDR1 is SNHLY and CDR2 is FYNNEI. V was pared by 1 base and J by 3 bases, with 10 bases between. The CDR3 runs 14 residues. As DNA, the CDR3 is TGTGCCAGCAGTGAAGTTCAGGGTGGCTACGAGCAGTACTTC. This translates into CASSEVQGGYEQYF.

This chain links TRBV7-9 with TRBJ1-1; D gene uncertain. V lost 5 bases and J 0 bases, leaving 19 bases between the germline ends. The CDR3 consists of 17 residues. CDR1 is SEHNR, CDR2 FQNEAQ, per germline (reference sequence). This CDR3 is CASSTQAGRGLNTEAFF. The CDR3 nucleotides are TGTGCCAGCAGCACTCAAGCCGGACGTGGGTTGAACACTGAAGCTTTCTTT.

The rearrangement joins TRBV4-2 to TRBJ2-1, with no clear D. This CDR3 is 15 amino acids long. CDR1 is LGHNA, CDR2 YNFKEQ, per germline. V was shortened by 0 bases and J by 1 base, with 7 bases between the two germline ends. The CDR3 loop is CASSQDHGSYNEQFF. As DNA, the CDR3 is TGTGCCAGCAGCCAAGATCACGGGTCCTACAATGAGCAGTTCTTC.

The chain joins TRBV19 to TRBJ2-2, with D perhaps matching TRBD2 (5 bases). In germline, CDR1 is LNHDA, CDR2 SQIVND (reference sequence). The CDR3 loop spans 15 amino acids. Trimming removed 3 bases from V and 4 bases from J, with 12 bases in between. The CDR3 DNA reads as TGTGCCAGTAGTATGAGGGCCTGGGGCACCGGGGAGCTGTTTTTT. Protein sequence: CASSMRAWGTGELFF.

In its sample, this clone was seen once. The chain recombines TRBV19 with TRBJ1-4, with D unclear. Germline lookup yields CDR1 LNHDA and CDR2 SQIVND (reference sequence). CDR3 length equals 13 residues. With 3 bases removed from V and 14 bases from J, the gap between germline ends came to 16 bases. The CDR3 DNA reads as TGTGCCAGTAGTATTGAAGTCGGGCAGACCCTGTTTTTT. Residues: CASSIEVGQTLFF.

The chain uses TRBV25-1 and TRBJ2-1; tentative D call: TRBD2 (6 bases). The CDR3 length is 12 residues. V lost 8 bases and J lost 7, with 12 bases in between. Germline V gene lookup returns CDR1 MGHDK and CDR2 SYGVNS. DNA for the CDR3: TGTGCCAGCGGGGGGTTCCCAAATGAGCAGTTCTTC. Its protein is CASGGFPNEQFF. The whole variable domain, remainder taken from reference TRBV25-1 and TRBJ2-1, is EADIYQTPRYLVIGTGKKITLECSQTMGHDKMYWYQQDPGMELHLIHYSYGVNSTEKGDLSSESTVSRIRTEHFPLTLESARPSHTSQYLCASGGFPNEQFFGPGTRLTVL.

The chain is built from TRBV6-1 and TRBJ2-1, with 10 positions matching TRBD2. Trimming at V came to 4 bases and at J to 0 bases, leaving 12 bases not matched to a gene. The CDR3 spans 19 residues. Per germline, CDR1 MNHNS and CDR2 SASEGT. The CDR3 loop is CASSARVAGGAPSYNEQFF. In nucleotides, the CDR3 is TGTGCCAGCAGTGCCCGGGTAGCGGGAGGTGCCCCCTCCTACAATGAGCAGTTCTTC.